This T cell receptor beta chain was captured in a study of T cell responses to AZD1222 COVID-19 vaccine. Study outcomes and limitations: Once two AZD1222 doses were given, Spike-specific TCR breadth and depth went up.

Regarding this clone: The antigen is not known.

The method was immunoSEQ multiplex PCR; TCRdb's version includes in-frame clones alone and lacks a portion of them. The profile covers roughly 120,000 clones, with more than 80% appearing a single time and 4.4% taken by the ten largest. The sequence was obtained from an adult who received the AZD1222 COVID-19 vaccine. Sequences were derived from peripheral blood, sampled 28 days after the second AZD1222 dose.

CDR3 loop: CASTAGKEKLFF. The CDR3 DNA is TGTGCCAGCACGGCAGGGAAAGAAAAACTGTTTTTT. The chain couples TRBV6-6 to TRBJ1-4; possible D gene TRBD1, 5 bases. V lost 7 bases to trimming and J lost 8 bases, with 11 bases between them. Per germline, CDR1 MNHNY and CDR2 SVGAGI (reference sequence). The CDR3 covers 12 residues.